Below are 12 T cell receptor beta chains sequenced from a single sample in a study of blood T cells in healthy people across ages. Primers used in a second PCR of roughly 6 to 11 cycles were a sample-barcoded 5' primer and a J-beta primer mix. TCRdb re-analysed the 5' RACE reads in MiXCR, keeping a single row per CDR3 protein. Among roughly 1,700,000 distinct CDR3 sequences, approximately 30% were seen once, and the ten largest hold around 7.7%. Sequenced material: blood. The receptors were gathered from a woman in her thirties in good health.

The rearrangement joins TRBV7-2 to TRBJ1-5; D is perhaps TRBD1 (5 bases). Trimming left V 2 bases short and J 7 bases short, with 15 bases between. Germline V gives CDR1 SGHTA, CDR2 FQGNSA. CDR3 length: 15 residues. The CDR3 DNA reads TGTGCCAGCAGCTTAATCAGGGACCGAAGGCAGCCCCAGCATTTT. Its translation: CASSLIRDRRQPQHF.

The CDR3 loop reads CASSLADGRRGGYTF. Written as DNA, the CDR3 is TGTGCCAGCAGCTTAGCGGACGGGCGCCGGGGCGGCTACACCTTC. J is TRBJ1-2 and V is TRBV7-9; D possibly corresponds to TRBD1 (5 bases). Per germline, CDR1 SEHNR and CDR2 FQNEAQ (reference sequence). The CDR3 runs 15 residues. V was pared by 0 bases and J by 8 bases, with 16 bases between.

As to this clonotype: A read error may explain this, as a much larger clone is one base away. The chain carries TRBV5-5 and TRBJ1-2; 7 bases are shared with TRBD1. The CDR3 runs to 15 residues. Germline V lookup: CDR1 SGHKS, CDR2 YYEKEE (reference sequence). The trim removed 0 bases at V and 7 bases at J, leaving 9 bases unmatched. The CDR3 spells CASSLAVTGVCGYTF. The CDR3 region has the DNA TGTGCCAGCAGCTTGGCCGTTACAGGGGTTTGTGGCTACACCTTC. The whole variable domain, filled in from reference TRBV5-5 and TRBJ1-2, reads DAGVTQSPTHLIKTRGQQVTLRCSPISGHKSVSWYQQVLGQGPQFIFQYYEKEERGRGNFPDRFSARQFPNYSSELNVNALLLGDSALYLCASSLAVTGVCGYTFGSGTRLTVV.

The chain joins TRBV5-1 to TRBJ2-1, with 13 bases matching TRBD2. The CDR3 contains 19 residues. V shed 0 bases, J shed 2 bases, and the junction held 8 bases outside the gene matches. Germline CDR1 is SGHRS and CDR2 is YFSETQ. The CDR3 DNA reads TGCGCCAGCAGCTTGGCTGGAGGAACTAGCGGGGGGGCCTACAATGAGCAGTTCTTC. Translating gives CASSLAGGTSGGAYNEQFF.

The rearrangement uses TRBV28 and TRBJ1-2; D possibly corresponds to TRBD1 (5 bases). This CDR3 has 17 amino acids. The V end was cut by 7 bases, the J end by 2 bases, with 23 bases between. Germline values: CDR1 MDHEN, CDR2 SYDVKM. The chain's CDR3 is CASIPDRPRGLNYGYTF. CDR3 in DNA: TGTGCCAGCATCCCGGACCGGCCAAGGGGACTAAACTATGGCTACACCTTC.

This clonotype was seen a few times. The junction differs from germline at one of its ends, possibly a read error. CDR3 sequence (DNA): TGTGCCAGCGGTTACCACCGGCAGAATGGCTACACCTTC. This sequence encodes CASGYHRQNGYTF. The genes are TRBV6-2 or TRBV6-3 and TRBJ1-2; the D is unclear. This CDR3 has 13 residues. CDR1 and CDR2 from the germline V gene are MNHEY and SVGEGT.

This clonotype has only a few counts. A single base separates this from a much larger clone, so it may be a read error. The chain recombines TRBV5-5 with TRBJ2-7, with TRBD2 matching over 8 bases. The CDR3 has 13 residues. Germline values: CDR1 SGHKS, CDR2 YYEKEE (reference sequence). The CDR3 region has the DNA TGTGCCGGCAGCTTGGGGACTAGACGAGAGCAGTACTTC. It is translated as CAGSLGTRREQYF. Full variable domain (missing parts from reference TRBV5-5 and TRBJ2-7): DAGVTQSPTHLIKTRGQQVTLRCSPISGHKSVSWYQQVLGQGPQFIFQYYEKEERGRGNFPDRFSARQFPNYSSELNVNALLLGDSALYLCAGSLGTRREQYFGPGTRLTVT.

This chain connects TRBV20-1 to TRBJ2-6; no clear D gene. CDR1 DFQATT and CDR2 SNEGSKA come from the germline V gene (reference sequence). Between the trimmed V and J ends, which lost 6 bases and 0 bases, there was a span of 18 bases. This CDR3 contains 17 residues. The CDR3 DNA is TGCAGTGCCCTCCCAGGTTTGGGAAGCTCTGGGGCCAACGTCCTGACTTTC. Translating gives CSALPGLGSSGANVLTF.

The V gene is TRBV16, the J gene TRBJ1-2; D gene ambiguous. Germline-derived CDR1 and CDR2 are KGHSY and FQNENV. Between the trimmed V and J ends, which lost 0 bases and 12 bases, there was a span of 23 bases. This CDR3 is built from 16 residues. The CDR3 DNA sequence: TGTGCCAGCAGCCAATCGATCGGAGGGCAGGAGGTCGGCAACACCTTC. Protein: CASSQSIGGQEVGNTF.

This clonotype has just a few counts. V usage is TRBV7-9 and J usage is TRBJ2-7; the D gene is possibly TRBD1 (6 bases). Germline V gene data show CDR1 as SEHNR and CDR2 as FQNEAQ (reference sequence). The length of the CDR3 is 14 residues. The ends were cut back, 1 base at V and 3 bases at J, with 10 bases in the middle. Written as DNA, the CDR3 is TGTGCCAGCAGCTTAGATACAGGGCTCTACGAGCAGTACTTC. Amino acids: CASSLDTGLYEQYF.

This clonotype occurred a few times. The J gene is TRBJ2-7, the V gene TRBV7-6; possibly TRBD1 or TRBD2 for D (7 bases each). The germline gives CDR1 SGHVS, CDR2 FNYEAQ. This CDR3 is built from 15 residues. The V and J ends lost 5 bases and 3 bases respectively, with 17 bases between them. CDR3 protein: CASSPNRGGVYEQYF. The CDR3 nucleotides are TGTGCCAGCAGCCCGAACAGGGGAGGGGTCTACGAGCAGTACTTC.

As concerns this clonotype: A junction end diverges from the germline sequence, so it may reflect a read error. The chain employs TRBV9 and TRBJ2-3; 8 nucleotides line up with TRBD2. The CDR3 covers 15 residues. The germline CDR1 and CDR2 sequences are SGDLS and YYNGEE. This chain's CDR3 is CASSVAGGQGDAQYF. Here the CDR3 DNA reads TGTGCCAGCAGCGTAGCGGGAGGGCAAGGAGATGCGCAGTATTTT. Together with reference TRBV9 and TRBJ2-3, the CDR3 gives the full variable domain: DSGVTQTPKHLITATGQRVTLRCSPRSGDLSVYWYQQSLDQGLQFLIQYYNGEERAKGNILERFSAQQFPDLHSELNLSSLELGDSALYFCASSVAGGQGDAQYFGPGTRLTVL.